Described below is a single T cell receptor (beta chain) sequence and its context. With V trimmed by 6 bases and J by 4 bases, 4 bases remained unmatched. CDR3 length: 14 amino acids. Germline V gives CDR1 MNHEY, CDR2 SVGAGI. The entry originates in a study of blood T cell repertoires in COVID-19. About the research overall: The United States, Italy and Spain supplied acute and convalescent COVID-19 samples. The analysed material was cDNA or gDNA that came from T cells, B-cell-depleted T cells, or PBMCs.

In the authors' methods: Using reference gene primer amplification, nucleated cell counts were estimated. TCRdb's copy holds only in-frame clones and misses some; the assay was immunoSEQ multiplex PCR. V and J calls and clone size come straight from that table; D and trimming were deduced from the DNA. The table lists about 90,000 clones, around four fifths of them singletons. Sequencing used peripheral blood. The chain carries TRBV6-5 and TRBJ1-1; TRBD1 matches 11 bases. The clonotype was recovered from a middle-aged man with acute or convalescent COVID-19. The CDR3 sequence is CASREGQGGTEAFF. DNA for the CDR3: TGTGCCAGCAGAGAGGGACAGGGGGGCACTGAAGCTTTCTTT.